A single T cell receptor (beta chain) is shown here with its context. This sample is drawn from a study of blood T cell repertoires in COVID-19. The overall study: Sites across the United States, Italy and Spain contributed samples from acute and convalescent COVID-19.

There are 14 residues in the CDR3. Germline V gene data show CDR1 as LGHDT and CDR2 as YNNKEL (reference sequence). J lost 6 bases, V lost 4 bases, and 7 bases had no gene match. The repertoire was sequenced with immunoSEQ multiplex PCR; TCRdb's copy has only in-frame clones and lacks some. The sample has 110,000 to 150,000 clones, around 82% seen once. The specimen sequenced was peripheral blood. The TCR sequence derives from a man in his sixties with acute or convalescent COVID-19. The J gene is TRBJ2-3, the V gene TRBV3-1 (or the pseudogene TRBV3-2); TRBD2 aligns across 7 bases. The CDR3: CASSPLAAYDTQYF. The CDR3 nucleotides read TGTGCCAGCAGCCCCCTAGCGGCATACGATACGCAGTATTTT.